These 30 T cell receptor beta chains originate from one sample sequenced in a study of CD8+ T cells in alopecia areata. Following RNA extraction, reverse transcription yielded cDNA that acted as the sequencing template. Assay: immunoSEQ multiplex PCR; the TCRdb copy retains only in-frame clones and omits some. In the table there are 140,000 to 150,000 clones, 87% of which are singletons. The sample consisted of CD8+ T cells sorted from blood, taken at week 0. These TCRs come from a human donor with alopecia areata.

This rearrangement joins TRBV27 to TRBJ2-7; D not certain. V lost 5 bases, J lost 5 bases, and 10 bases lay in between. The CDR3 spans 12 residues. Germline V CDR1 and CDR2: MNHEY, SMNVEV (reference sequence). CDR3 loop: CASSPRQDEQYF. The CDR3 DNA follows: TGTGCCAGCAGTCCCCGCCAGGACGAGCAGTACTTC.

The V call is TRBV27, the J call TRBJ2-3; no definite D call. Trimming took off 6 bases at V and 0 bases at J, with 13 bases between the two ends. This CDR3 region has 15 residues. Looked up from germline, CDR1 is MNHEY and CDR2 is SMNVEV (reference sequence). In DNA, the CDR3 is TGTGCCAGCAGCCCGTTGGATGGTAGCACAGATACGCAGTATTTT. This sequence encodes CASSPLDGSTDTQYF.

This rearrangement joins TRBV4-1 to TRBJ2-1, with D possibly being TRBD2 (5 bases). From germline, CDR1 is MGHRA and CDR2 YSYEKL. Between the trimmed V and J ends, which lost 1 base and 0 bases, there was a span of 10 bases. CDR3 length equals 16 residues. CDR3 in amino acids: CASSQVIEGSYNEQFF. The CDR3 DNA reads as TGCGCCAGCAGCCAAGTGATAGAGGGCTCCTACAATGAGCAGTTCTTC.

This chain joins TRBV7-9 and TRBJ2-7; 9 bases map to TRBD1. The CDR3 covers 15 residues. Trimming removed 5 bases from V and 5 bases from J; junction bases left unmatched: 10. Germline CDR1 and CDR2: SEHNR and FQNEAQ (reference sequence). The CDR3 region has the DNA TGTGCCAGCAGCCCCACCCCGACAGGGGGGAACGAGCAGTACTTC. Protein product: CASSPTPTGGNEQYF. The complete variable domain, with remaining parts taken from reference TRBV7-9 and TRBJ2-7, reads DTGVSQNPRHKITKRGQNVTFRCDPISEHNRLYWYRQTLGQGPEFLTYFQNEAQLEKSRLLSDRFSAERPKGSFSTLEIQRTEQGDSAMYLCASSPTPTGGNEQYFGPGTRLTVT.

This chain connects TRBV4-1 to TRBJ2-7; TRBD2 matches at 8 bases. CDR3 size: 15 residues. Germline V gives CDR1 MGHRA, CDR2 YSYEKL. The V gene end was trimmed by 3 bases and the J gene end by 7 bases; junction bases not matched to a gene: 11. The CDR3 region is CASSQNSGTSEEQYF. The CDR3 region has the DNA TGCGCCAGCAGCCAGAATTCCGGGACTAGTGAAGAGCAGTACTTC.

CDR3 amino acids: CASRPTGGGLADTQYF. The CDR3 DNA follows: TGTGCCAGCAGGCCCACGGGCGGGGGCCTGGCAGATACGCAGTATTTT. This chain joins TRBV2 and TRBJ2-3; possibly TRBD2 for D (7 bases). The CDR3 contains 16 residues. Germline V gene sequence: CDR1 SNHLY, CDR2 FYNNEI. Trimming took 6 bases from V and 4 from J, leaving 20 bases between them.

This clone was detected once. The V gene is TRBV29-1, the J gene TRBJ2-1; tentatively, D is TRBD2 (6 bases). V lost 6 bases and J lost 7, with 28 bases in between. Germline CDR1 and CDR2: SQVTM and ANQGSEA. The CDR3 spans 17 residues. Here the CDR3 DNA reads TGCAGCGTGGGGGGTCTAGCCGGTGGTATCGACGTTAATGAGCAGTTCTTC. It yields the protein CSVGGLAGGIDVNEQFF.

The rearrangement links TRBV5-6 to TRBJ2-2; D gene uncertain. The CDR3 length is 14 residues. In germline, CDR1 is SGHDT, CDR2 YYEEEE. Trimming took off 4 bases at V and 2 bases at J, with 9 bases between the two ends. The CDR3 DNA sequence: TGTGCCAGCAGCGAGACAACTAACACCGGGGAGCTGTTTTTT. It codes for CASSETTNTGELFF.

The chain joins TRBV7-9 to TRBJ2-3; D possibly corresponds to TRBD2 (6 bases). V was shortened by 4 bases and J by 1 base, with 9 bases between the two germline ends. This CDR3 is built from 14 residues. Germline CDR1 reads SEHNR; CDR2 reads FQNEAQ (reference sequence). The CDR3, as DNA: TGTGCCAGCAGCTCGGGAGTGGGCACAGATACGCAGTATTTT. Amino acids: CASSSGVGTDTQYF.

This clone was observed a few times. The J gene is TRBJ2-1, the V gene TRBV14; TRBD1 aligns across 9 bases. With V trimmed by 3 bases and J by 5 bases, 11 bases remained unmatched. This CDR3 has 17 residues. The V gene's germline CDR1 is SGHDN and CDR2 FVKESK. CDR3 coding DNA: TGTGCCAGCAGCCAGTGGAGACAGGGGGGGTTGGACAATGAGCAGTTCTTC. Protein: CASSQWRQGGLDNEQFF.

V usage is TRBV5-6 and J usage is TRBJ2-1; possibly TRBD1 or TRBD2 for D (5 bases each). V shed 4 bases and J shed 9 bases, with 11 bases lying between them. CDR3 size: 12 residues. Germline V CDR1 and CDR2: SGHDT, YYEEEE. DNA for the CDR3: TGTGCCAGCAGCGGACCGAGGGGTGAGCAGTTCTTC. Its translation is CASSGPRGEQFF.

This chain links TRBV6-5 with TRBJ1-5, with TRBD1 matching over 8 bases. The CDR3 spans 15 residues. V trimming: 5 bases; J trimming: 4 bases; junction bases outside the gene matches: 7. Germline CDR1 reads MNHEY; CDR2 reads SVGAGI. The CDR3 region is CASSPGQGANQPQHF. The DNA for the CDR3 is TGTGCCAGCAGTCCCGGGCAGGGGGCAAATCAGCCCCAGCATTTT.

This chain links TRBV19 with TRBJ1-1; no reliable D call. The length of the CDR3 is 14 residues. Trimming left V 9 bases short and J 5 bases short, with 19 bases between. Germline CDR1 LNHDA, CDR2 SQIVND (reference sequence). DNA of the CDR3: TGTGCCAGCCTCAAGGTGGGGAAGAAAACTGAAGCTTTCTTT. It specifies CASLKVGKKTEAFF.

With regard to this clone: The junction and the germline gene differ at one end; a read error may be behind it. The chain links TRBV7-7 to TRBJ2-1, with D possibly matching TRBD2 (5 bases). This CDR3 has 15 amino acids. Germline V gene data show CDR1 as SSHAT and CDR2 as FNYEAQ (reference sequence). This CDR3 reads CASSRTGDSYNEQFF. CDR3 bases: TGTGCTAGCAGCCGAACCGGGGACTCCTACAATGAGCAGTTCTTC.

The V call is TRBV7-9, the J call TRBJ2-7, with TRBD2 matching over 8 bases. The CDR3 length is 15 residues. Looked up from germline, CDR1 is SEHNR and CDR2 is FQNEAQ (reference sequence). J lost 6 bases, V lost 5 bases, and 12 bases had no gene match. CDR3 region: CASSPRTSRPIEQYF. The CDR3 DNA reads TGTGCCAGCAGCCCGAGGACTAGCCGCCCCATCGAGCAGTACTTC.

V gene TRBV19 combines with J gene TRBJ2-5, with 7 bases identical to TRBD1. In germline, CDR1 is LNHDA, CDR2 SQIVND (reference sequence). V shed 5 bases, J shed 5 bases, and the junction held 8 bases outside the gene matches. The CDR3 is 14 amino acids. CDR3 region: CASSVTGSRETQYF. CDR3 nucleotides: TGTGCCAGTAGTGTGACAGGGAGTCGGGAGACCCAGTACTTC.

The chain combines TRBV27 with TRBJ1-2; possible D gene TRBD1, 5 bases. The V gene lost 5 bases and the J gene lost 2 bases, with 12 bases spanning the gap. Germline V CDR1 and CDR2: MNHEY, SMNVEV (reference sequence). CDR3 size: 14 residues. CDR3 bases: TGTGCCAGCAGTCTAGACGGGGCCAACTATGGCTACACCTTC. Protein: CASSLDGANYGYTF.

The DNA for the CDR3 is TGTGCCAGCACCCGAGGAGGGGAGCTGTTTTTT. Translating it yields CASTRGGELFF. This rearrangement joins TRBV25-1 to TRBJ2-2, with D hard to call. V was cut by 7 bases and J by 8 bases, with 8 bases left in between. Germline lookup yields CDR1 MGHDK and CDR2 SYGVNS. CDR3 size: 11 residues.

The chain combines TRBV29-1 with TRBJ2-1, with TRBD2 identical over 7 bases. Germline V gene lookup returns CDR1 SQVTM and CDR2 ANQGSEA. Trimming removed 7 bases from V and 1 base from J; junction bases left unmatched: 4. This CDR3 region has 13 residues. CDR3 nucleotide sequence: TGCAGCGGGAGACTAGCATCCTACAATGAGCAGTTCTTC. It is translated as CSGRLASYNEQFF.

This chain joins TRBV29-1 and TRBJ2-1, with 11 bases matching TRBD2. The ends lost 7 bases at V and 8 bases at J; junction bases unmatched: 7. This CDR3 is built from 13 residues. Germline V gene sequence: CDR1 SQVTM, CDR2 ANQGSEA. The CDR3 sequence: CSGASGRIDEQFF. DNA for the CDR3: TGCAGCGGAGCTAGCGGGAGGATCGATGAGCAGTTCTTC.

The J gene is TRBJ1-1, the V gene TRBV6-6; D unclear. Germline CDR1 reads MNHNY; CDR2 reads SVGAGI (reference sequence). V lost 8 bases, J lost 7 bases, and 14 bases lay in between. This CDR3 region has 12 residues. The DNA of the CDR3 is TGTGCCAGCGGACGGCTGGCCTTTGAAGCTTTCTTT. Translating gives CASGRLAFEAFF.

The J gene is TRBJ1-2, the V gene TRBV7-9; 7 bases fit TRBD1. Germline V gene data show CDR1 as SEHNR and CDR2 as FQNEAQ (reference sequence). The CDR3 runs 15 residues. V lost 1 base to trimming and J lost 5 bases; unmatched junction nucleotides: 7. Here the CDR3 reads CASSLDSGTVYGYTF. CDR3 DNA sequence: TGTGCCAGCAGCTTAGATTCCGGGACAGTATATGGCTACACCTTC. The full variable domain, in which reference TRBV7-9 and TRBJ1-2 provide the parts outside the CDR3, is DTGVSQNPRHKITKRGQNVTFRCDPISEHNRLYWYRQTLGQGPEFLTYFQNEAQLEKSRLLSDRFSAERPKGSFSTLEIQRTEQGDSAMYLCASSLDSGTVYGYTFGSGTRLTVV.

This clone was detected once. CDR3 amino acids: CATSHQQGRINSPLHF. Written as DNA, the CDR3 is TGTGCCACCAGCCACCAACAGGGACGGATTAATTCACCCCTCCACTTT. The rearrangement links TRBV15 to TRBJ1-6, with a weak D call TRBD1 (6 bases). The V gene lost 5 bases and the J gene lost 6 bases, with 17 bases spanning the gap. This CDR3 spans 16 amino acids. The germline gives CDR1 LNHNV, CDR2 YYDKDF (reference sequence).

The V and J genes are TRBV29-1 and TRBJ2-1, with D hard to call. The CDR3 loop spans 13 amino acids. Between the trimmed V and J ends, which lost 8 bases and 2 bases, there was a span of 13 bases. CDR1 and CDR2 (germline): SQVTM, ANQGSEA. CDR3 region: CSLTTPTYNEQFF. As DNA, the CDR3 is TGCAGCTTAACAACCCCCACCTACAATGAGCAGTTCTTC.

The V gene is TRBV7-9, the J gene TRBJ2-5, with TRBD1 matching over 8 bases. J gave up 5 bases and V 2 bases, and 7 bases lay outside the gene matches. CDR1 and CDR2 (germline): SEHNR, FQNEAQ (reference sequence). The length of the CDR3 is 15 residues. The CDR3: CASSLPQGAWETQYF. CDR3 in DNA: TGTGCCAGCAGCTTACCGCAGGGGGCGTGGGAGACCCAGTACTTC. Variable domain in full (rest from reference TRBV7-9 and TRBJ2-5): DTGVSQNPRHKITKRGQNVTFRCDPISEHNRLYWYRQTLGQGPEFLTYFQNEAQLEKSRLLSDRFSAERPKGSFSTLEIQRTEQGDSAMYLCASSLPQGAWETQYFGPGTRLLVL.

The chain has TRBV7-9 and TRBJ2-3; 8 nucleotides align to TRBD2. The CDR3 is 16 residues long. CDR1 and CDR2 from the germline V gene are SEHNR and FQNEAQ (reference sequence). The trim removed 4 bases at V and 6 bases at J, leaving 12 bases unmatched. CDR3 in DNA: TGTGCCAGCAGCTCCCCCTGGGCGGGGGGTTCTGATACGCAGTATTTT. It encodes CASSSPWAGGSDTQYF.

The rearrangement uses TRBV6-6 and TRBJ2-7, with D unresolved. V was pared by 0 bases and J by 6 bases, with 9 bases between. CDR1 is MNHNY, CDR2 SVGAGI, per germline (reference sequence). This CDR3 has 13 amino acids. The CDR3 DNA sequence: TGTGCCAGCAGTTACTCGATATCGAGCGAGCAGTACTTC. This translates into CASSYSISSEQYF.

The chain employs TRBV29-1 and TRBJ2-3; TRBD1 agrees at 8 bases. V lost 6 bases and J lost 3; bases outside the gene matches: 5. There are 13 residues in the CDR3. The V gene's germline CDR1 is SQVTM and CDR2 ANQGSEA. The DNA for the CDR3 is TGCAGCGTCCCGGACAGGGAAACAGATACGCAGTATTTT. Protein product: CSVPDRETDTQYF.

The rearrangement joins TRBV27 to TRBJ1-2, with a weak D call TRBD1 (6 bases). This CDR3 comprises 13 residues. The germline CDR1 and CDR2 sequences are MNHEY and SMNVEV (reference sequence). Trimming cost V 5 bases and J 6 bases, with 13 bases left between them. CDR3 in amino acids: CASSARGQHGYTF. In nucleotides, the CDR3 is TGTGCCAGCAGTGCGAGAGGACAGCATGGCTACACCTTC.

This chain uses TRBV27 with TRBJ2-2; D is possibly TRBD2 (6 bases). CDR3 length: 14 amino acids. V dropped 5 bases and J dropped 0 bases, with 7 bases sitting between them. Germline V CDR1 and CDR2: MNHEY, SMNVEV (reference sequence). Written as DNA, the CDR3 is TGTGCCAGCAGTCTAGCGACGAACACCGGGGAGCTGTTTTTT. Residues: CASSLATNTGELFF.